The next 2 T cell receptor beta chains were all read from a single sample in a study of CD8+ T cells in alopecia areata. Treatment specified: oral pan-JAK inhibitor, 5-10 mg twice daily. Extracted from the samples, RNA was reverse transcribed into cDNA to serve as the sequencing template. Repertoires were generated with immunoSEQ multiplex PCR, while TCRdb's copy carries only in-frame clones and drops some. The profile covers 200,000 or so clones, with about 40% appearing a single time and 2% to 3% taken by the ten largest. The sequences come from CD4+ T cells sorted from blood, collected around week 36, from a patient treated with tofacitinib. These receptors were taken from a human donor with alopecia areata.

A few counts support this clone. J is TRBJ2-7 and V is TRBV30, with TRBD1 matching 7 bases. The germline gives CDR1 GTSNPN, CDR2 SVGIG (reference sequence). The V and J ends lost 3 bases and 6 bases, in that order; junction bases with no gene match: 8. The CDR3 totals 13 residues. DNA of the CDR3: TGTGCCTGGAGAGGGGACAGAGCTACCGAGCAGTACTTC. Translating it yields CAWRGDRATEQYF.

This chain joins TRBV4-3 and TRBJ2-3; 10 nucleotides agree with TRBD2. The CDR3 consists of 16 residues. Germline lookup yields CDR1 LGHNA and CDR2 YSLEER. V dropped 2 bases and J dropped 2; count of bases not matched to a gene: 4. CDR3 DNA sequence: TGCGCCAGCAGCCAAAAAACTAGCGGGACCACAGATACGCAGTATTTT. Translation gives CASSQKTSGTTDTQYF.